This T cell receptor (beta chain) was sequenced during a study of cytomegalovirus exposure and HLA in healthy donors. Germline V CDR1 and CDR2: GTSNPN, SVGIG (reference sequence). This CDR3 comprises 17 residues. The V and J ends lost 2 bases and 2 bases, in that order; junction bases with no gene match: 7. Sequencing was performed with immunoSEQ multiplex PCR; in TCRdb, only in-frame clones are kept and a portion is missing. This table has about 150,000 clones, about 82% appearing once. The TCR sequence derives from a human donor in good health. The chain is built from TRBV30 and TRBJ2-1; TRBD2 aligns across 12 bases. Sequencing was carried out using PBMCs. Here the CDR3 reads CAWSTTRTSGTYNEQFF. The CDR3 region has the DNA TGTGCCTGGAGTACAACAAGGACTAGCGGGACCTACAATGAGCAGTTCTTC. The complete variable domain, with remaining parts taken from reference TRBV30 and TRBJ2-1, reads SQTIHQWPATLVQPVGSPLSLECTVEGTSNPNLYWYRQAAGRGLQLLFYSVGIGQISSEVPQNLSASRPQDRQFILSSKKLLLSDSGFYLCAWSTTRTSGTYNEQFFGPGTRLTVL.